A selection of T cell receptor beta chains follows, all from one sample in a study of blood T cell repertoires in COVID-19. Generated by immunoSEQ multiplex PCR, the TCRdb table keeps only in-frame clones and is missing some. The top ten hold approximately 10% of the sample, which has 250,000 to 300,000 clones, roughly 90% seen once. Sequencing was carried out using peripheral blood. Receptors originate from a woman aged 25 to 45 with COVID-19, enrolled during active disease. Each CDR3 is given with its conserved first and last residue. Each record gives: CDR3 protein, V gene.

CDR3aa: CASSLAIDRGVYTF
v_gene: TRBV11-2

CDR3aa: CASSVDRNEQFF
v_gene: TRBV9

CDR3aa: CASSFSGTGPSRGEQYF
v_gene: TRBV7-2

CDR3aa: CASSLDTQGANYGYTF
v_gene: TRBV7-2

CDR3aa: CASSSGYSNQPQHF
v_gene: TRBV6-2/TRBV6-3

CDR3aa: CASRPRGTGELFF
v_gene: TRBV14

CDR3aa: CASSLGRERGNTIYF
v_gene: TRBV5-6

CDR3aa: CAISESPQGYGYTF
v_gene: TRBV10-3

CDR3aa: CASSLLAGSYSSYEQYF
v_gene: TRBV6-6

CDR3aa: CASSSSTGPSSGYTF
v_gene: TRBV11-2

CDR3aa: CAVGEDYGYTF
v_gene: TRBV28

CDR3aa: CASSQIGPRDEQYF
v_gene: TRBV18

CDR3aa: CASSVNRDVPGNTIYF
v_gene: TRBV9

CDR3aa: CASSSRTGSNAEAFF
v_gene: TRBV7-2

CDR3aa: CASRDNYNEQFF
v_gene: TRBV6-5

CDR3aa: CASSPGLAGVWSSYEQYF
v_gene: TRBV6-2/TRBV6-3

CDR3aa: CSARWARHYTF
v_gene: TRBV20-1

CDR3aa: CASSVLPGLAGVRTDTQYF
v_gene: TRBV5-1

CDR3aa: CASSLYRGGLNEKLFF
v_gene: TRBV27

CDR3aa: CASSQTSGSSYEQYF
v_gene: TRBV6-6

CDR3aa: CASSRVTGELFF
v_gene: TRBV7-9

CDR3aa: CASRRTGSSGNTIYF
v_gene: TRBV3-1/TRBV3-2

CDR3aa: CASSLKTGGKDTQYF
v_gene: TRBV5-4

CDR3aa: CASSEGTGYEQYF
v_gene: TRBV2

CDR3aa: CASSDDRINEKLFF
v_gene: TRBV28

CDR3aa: CASAPSGPYNEQFF
v_gene: TRBV28

CDR3aa: CASSDQEQYF
v_gene: TRBV10-2

CDR3aa: CATSDFLQGPEQFF
v_gene: TRBV24-1

CDR3aa: CASSPTSPSYEQYF
v_gene: TRBV6-5

CDR3aa: CASTPPGARVNQPQHF
v_gene: TRBV6-6

CDR3aa: CASSRTGTAYNEQFF
v_gene: TRBV27

CDR3aa: CAISGVPGQAYNEQFF
v_gene: TRBV10-3

CDR3aa: CASSGTSGSYEQYF
v_gene: TRBV28

CDR3aa: CASSRLALSTGELFF
v_gene: TRBV3-1/TRBV3-2

CDR3aa: CASSSGQSNEKLFF
v_gene: TRBV28

CDR3aa: CSPGQGARGTNEKLFF
v_gene: TRBV29-1

CDR3aa: CASSPTGGQETQYF
v_gene: TRBV9

CDR3aa: CASSLGLSTDTQYF
v_gene: TRBV7-3

CDR3aa: CASSIGMTGEQFF
v_gene: TRBV19

CDR3aa: CATSDHGQGPNQPQHF
v_gene: TRBV24-1

CDR3aa: CAYDRVREKLFF
v_gene: TRBV30

CDR3aa: CASSASRETQYF
v_gene: TRBV2

CDR3aa: CASSLNRDQPQHF
v_gene: TRBV5-1

CDR3aa: CASSSPTRFTGELFF
v_gene: TRBV11-2

CDR3aa: CASSEPGLHSGNTIYF
v_gene: TRBV25-1

CDR3aa: CASRTSGSVVEQYF
v_gene: TRBV28

CDR3aa: CASSQDSGNSYEQYF
v_gene: TRBV4-1

CDR3aa: CASSTLASGYNEQFF
v_gene: TRBV7-3

CDR3aa: CASSQDPGGNTIYF
v_gene: TRBV4-1

CDR3aa: CAWSVPTASGANVLTF
v_gene: TRBV30

CDR3aa: CASSQDSGVYNEQFF
v_gene: TRBV4-3

CDR3aa: CAWSPRGYEQFF
v_gene: TRBV30

CDR3aa: CASSEDRWESTEAFF
v_gene: TRBV6-1